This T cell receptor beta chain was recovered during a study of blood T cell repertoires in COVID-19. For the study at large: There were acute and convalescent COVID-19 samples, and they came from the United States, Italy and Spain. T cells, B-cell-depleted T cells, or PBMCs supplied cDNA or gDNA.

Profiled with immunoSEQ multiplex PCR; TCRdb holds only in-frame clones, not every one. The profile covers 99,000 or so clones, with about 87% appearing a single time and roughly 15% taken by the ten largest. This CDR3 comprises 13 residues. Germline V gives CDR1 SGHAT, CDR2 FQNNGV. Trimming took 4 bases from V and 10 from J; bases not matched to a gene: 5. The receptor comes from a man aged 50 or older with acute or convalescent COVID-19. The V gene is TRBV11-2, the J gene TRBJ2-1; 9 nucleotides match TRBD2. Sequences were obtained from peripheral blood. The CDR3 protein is CASSSGTSNEQFF. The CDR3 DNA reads TGTGCCAGCAGCTCCGGGACTAGCAACGAGCAGTTCTTC.